A single sample gave rise to the 21 T cell receptor beta chains below, sequenced in a study of human T cells and chemical hapten exposure (dated by TCRdb to the early 2020s). Interpreted using the paper, the time point label stands for: patch test 3, about 24 weeks after DPC sensitization. Read against the paper, the sample's treatment or condition label means: therapeutic diphenylcyclopropenone sensitization with weekly scalp DPC. The method was RACE. Instrument on record: NextSeq 500. TCRdb passed the public sequencing reads through fastp at Q25 and MiXCR, retaining productive beta sequences. Here each entry gathers all rows of one CDR3 protein and keeps the most common genes and DNA. This sample has more than 150,000 distinct CDR3 sequences in its table, and around 23% of those were observed once. The ten most abundant clones make up 2.5% of the sample. This sample comprised whole blood, obtained in connection with sensitization to the hapten diphenylcyclopropenone (DPC). These receptor sequences come from a woman between 35 and 50 years old with alopecia areata. Some clones in this sample may be carry-over from other donors' samples.

This sequence joins TRBV4-3 and TRBJ1-5; D is unclear. Germline V gene data show CDR1 as LGHNA and CDR2 as YSLEER. Trimming shortened V by 0 bases and J by 4 bases, and 16 bases separated the two germline ends. The CDR3 runs to 17 residues. Here the CDR3 reads CASSQEKGPRQNQPQHF. CDR3 nucleotide sequence: TGCGCCAGCAGCCAAGAGAAGGGCCCTCGCCAAAATCAGCCCCAGCATTTT.

The V gene is TRBV10-3, the J gene TRBJ2-1; TRBD2 agrees at 8 bases. The CDR3 is 16 amino acids. V lost 10 bases and J lost 7; bases outside the gene matches: 18. Germline V gene lookup returns CDR1 ENHRY and CDR2 SYGVKD. The CDR3 loop reads CATTRASGRMGNEQFF. The DNA for the CDR3 is TGTGCCACCACGCGGGCAAGCGGGAGAATGGGAAATGAGCAGTTCTTC.

This clonotype appeared a few times. The rearrangement links TRBV18 to TRBJ1-5, with D uncertain. Per the germline V gene, CDR1 is KGHSH and CDR2 is LQKENI. This CDR3 contains 12 residues. V lost 2 bases and J 12 bases, leaving 11 bases between the germline ends. This CDR3 is CASSPDGSNQHF. The CDR3 DNA is TGTGCCAGCTCACCAGATGGCAGTAACCAGCATTTT.

The chain employs TRBV9 and TRBJ2-7; 12 bases map to TRBD2. Trimming took 4 bases from V and 2 from J; bases not matched to a gene: 10. CDR3 length equals 17 residues. Germline V gene lookup returns CDR1 SGDLS and CDR2 YYNGEE. DNA of the CDR3: TGTGCCAGCAGCTCCGGACTAGCGGGACGATTAGCCTACGAGCAGTACTTC. It translates to CASSSGLAGRLAYEQYF.

CDR3 sequence: CASSHRPGTDEQYF. The CDR3 DNA reads TGTGCCAGCAGCCACCGCCCGGGGACGGACGAGCAGTACTTC. The J gene is TRBJ2-7, the V gene TRBV4-2; D could derive from TRBD1 or TRBD2 (5 bases each). The CDR3 runs to 14 residues. Germline lookup yields CDR1 LGHNA and CDR2 YNFKEQ. With 3 bases removed from V and 5 bases from J, the gap between germline ends came to 14 bases.

The chain recombines TRBV20-1 with TRBJ2-3, with 9 positions matching TRBD2. V shed 3 bases and J 4 bases; nucleotides not matched to a gene: 5. From germline, CDR1 is DFQATT and CDR2 SNEGSKA (reference sequence). CDR3 length: 14 amino acids. In DNA form, the CDR3 reads TGCAGTGCTAGGGCGGGAGGGCCCCCAGATACGCAGTATTTT. Translation: CSARAGGPPDTQYF.

V usage is TRBV2 and J usage is TRBJ2-5; D is unclear. The V gene lost 8 bases and the J gene lost 5 bases, with 6 bases spanning the gap. Germline CDR1 reads SNHLY; CDR2 reads FYNNEI. CDR3 length equals 10 residues. The CDR3 loop is CASWRETQYF. The CDR3 DNA reads as TGTGCCAGCTGGCGGGAGACCCAGTACTTC. Full variable domain (missing parts from reference TRBV2 and TRBJ2-5): EPEVTQTPSHQVTQMGQEVILRCVPISNHLYFYWYRQILGQKVEFLVSFYNNEISEKSEIFDDQFSVERPDGSNFTLKIRSTKLEDSAMYFCASWRETQYFGPGTRLLVL.

J is TRBJ1-2 and V is TRBV6-1; 8 bases line up with TRBD1. The CDR3 has 15 amino acids. V lost 5 bases and J lost 3; bases outside the gene matches: 8. Germline V lookup: CDR1 MNHNS, CDR2 SASEGT. In DNA form, the CDR3 reads TGTGCCAGCAGTACGCGGACAGGGACGTACTATGGCTACACCTTC. It encodes CASSTRTGTYYGYTF.

This clonotype has just a few counts. V usage is TRBV4-2 and J usage is TRBJ1-5; D perhaps matches TRBD1 (6 bases). CDR3 length equals 17 residues. V lost 1 base to trimming and J lost 0 bases, with 13 bases between them. CDR1 LGHNA and CDR2 YNFKEQ come from the germline V gene. The CDR3 coding sequence is TGTGCCAGCAGCCAAGGGGTGGACAGCTATAGCAATCAGCCCCAGCATTTT. Residues: CASSQGVDSYSNQPQHF.

CDR3 amino acids: CASSLTGVVAGELFF. CDR3 sequence (DNA): TGTGCCAGCAGTTTGACAGGGGTTGTTGCCGGGGAGCTGTTTTTT. The chain has TRBV6-2 or TRBV6-3 and TRBJ2-2; 8 bases map to TRBD1. V was clipped by 4 bases and J by 6 bases; unmatched bases: 7. The germline gives CDR1 MNHEY, CDR2 SVGEGT. The CDR3 contains 15 residues.

The chain couples TRBV6-1 to TRBJ1-6, with D uncertain. CDR1 MNHNS and CDR2 SASEGT come from the germline V gene. V was cut by 2 bases and J by 11 bases, with 10 bases left in between. The CDR3 covers 13 residues. The CDR3: CASSELDLTPLHF. The CDR3 DNA reads as TGTGCCAGCAGTGAATTGGACCTCACACCCCTCCACTTT.

This clonotype was found a few times. This rearrangement joins TRBV18 to TRBJ2-7, with D uncertain. Trimming pared 5 bases from V and 6 bases from J, leaving 11 bases between. CDR3 size: 12 residues. Looked up from germline, CDR1 is KGHSH and CDR2 is LQKENI. DNA of the CDR3: TGTGCCAGCTCATCCAGTGGTGGCGAGCAGTACTTC. Protein product: CASSSSGGEQYF.

This clonotype has at least ten counts. V is TRBV7-9 and J is TRBJ2-5; 7 bases agree with TRBD2. Unmatched junction bases numbered 6, after V lost 0 bases and J lost 5 bases. CDR1 SEHNR and CDR2 FQNEAQ come from the germline V gene (reference sequence). CDR3 length: 15 residues. The CDR3 reads CASSLAGGPWETQYF. DNA for the CDR3: TGTGCCAGCAGCTTAGCGGGAGGGCCCTGGGAGACCCAGTACTTC.

This clonotype was counted a few times. The chain links TRBV29-1 to TRBJ2-3, with D perhaps TRBD1 (6 bases). The V gene's germline CDR1 is SQVTM and CDR2 ANQGSEA. Trimming cost V 7 bases and J 2 bases, with 16 bases left between them. The CDR3 covers 14 residues. CDR3 sequence (DNA): TGCAGCGCGCCGGGACAACCATACACAGATACGCAGTATTTT. It encodes CSAPGQPYTDTQYF.

J is TRBJ2-6 and V is TRBV27; D uncertain. Deletions cut 2 bases from V and 0 bases from J, with 5 bases between. This CDR3 spans 15 amino acids. Germline V lookup: CDR1 MNHEY, CDR2 SMNVEV (reference sequence). The CDR3 sequence: CASSLLGSGANVLTF. CDR3 sequence (DNA): TGTGCCAGCAGTTTACTGGGCTCTGGGGCCAACGTCCTGACTTTC.

This chain uses TRBV7-2 with TRBJ2-7; tentative D call: TRBD2 (6 bases). Trimming left V 3 bases short and J 0 bases short, with 12 bases between. This CDR3 comprises 15 residues. CDR1 and CDR2 (germline): SGHTA, FQGNSA. For the CDR3, the DNA is TGTGCCAGCAGCTTGGGAGGTAGCGTCTCCTACGAGCAGTACTTC. It codes for CASSLGGSVSYEQYF.

The chain recombines TRBV7-9 with TRBJ1-1; no definite D call. Per the germline V gene, CDR1 is SEHNR and CDR2 is FQNEAQ (reference sequence). The ends were cut back, 4 bases at V and 10 bases at J, with 25 bases in the middle. This CDR3 is built from 16 residues. CDR3 sequence: CASSSSRRPGLLGAFF. The CDR3 bases are TGTGCCAGCAGCTCCTCACGAAGGCCCGGACTTTTAGGAGCTTTCTTT.

As concerns this clonotype: The conserved final phenylalanine or tryptophan is absent from the CDR3, which likely points to a read error. Because the CDR3's place on the DNA is in doubt, the DNA is left out and the CDR3 is given as listed by TCRdb. The CDR3 sequence: CASSQEGGC. The rearrangement joins TRBV14 to TRBJ2-7; the listed D gene, TRBD2, was not tested against the DNA. CDR1 is SGHDN, CDR2 FVKESK, per germline. The CDR3 contains 9 residues when both ends are counted.

V usage is TRBV5-6 and J usage is TRBJ2-7; D gene ambiguous. V was cut by 5 bases and J by 4 bases, with 7 bases left in between. Per the germline V gene, CDR1 is SGHDT and CDR2 is YYEEEE. This CDR3 region has 11 residues. CDR3 protein: CASSKRYEQYF. CDR3 nucleotides: TGTGCCAGCAGTAAAAGATACGAGCAGTACTTC.

This clonotype has a handful of counts. This chain joins TRBV20-1 and TRBJ2-5; D not certain. CDR1 is DFQATT and CDR2 is SNEGSKA in the germline V gene (reference sequence). This CDR3 spans 13 amino acids. Trimming shortened V by 5 bases and J by 1 base, and 11 bases separated the two germline ends. CDR3 DNA sequence: TGCAGTGCTCCACAGAGAGGCCAAGAGACCCAGTACTTC. Translation: CSAPQRGQETQYF.

The chain joins TRBV28 to TRBJ1-1, with D possibly matching TRBD1 (5 bases). In germline, CDR1 is MDHEN, CDR2 SYDVKM. The CDR3 sequence is 16 residues long. The germline V and J ends were trimmed by 2 bases and 0 bases, with 13 bases remaining between them. As DNA, the CDR3 is TGTGCCAGCAGTTTAACTTGGGGGACGCTGAACACTGAAGCTTTCTTT. It codes for CASSLTWGTLNTEAFF. The variable domain in full, with the rest retrieved from reference TRBV28 and TRBJ1-1, is DVKVTQSSRYLVKRTGEKVFLECVQDMDHENMFWYRQDPGLGLRLIYFSYDVKMKEKGDIPEGYSVSREKKERFSLILESASTNQTSMYLCASSLTWGTLNTEAFFGQGTRLTVV.